This T cell receptor (beta chain) was identified in a study of breast tumors, draining lymph nodes, adjacent tissues. Overall study results and limits: Findings are consistent with lymph node origin and intratumoral expansion of most tumor T cells. Luminal-like breast cancer showed significantly greater tumor-nontumor repertoire similarity than basal-like breast cancer did. The lymph node origin of tumor T cells was framed as consistent with a hypothesis, not demonstrated.

TCRdb called the multiplex PCR reads again in MiXCR, with one record for every CDR3 protein. In the table there are approximately 210,000 distinct CDR3 sequences, about a third of which are singletons. Between the trimmed V and J ends, which lost 4 bases and 7 bases, there was a span of 14 bases. The CDR3 runs to 14 residues. The germline V gene encodes CDR1 SGHNT and CDR2 YENEEA. Samples came from axillary lymph nodes draining the breast cancer. Of note for this clonotype: As yet, its antigen is unknown.

The rearrangement uses TRBV11-3 and TRBJ2-4; no definite D call. Sequencing input: axillary lymph node tissue. The receptor comes from a female donor with breast cancer. Some clones in this sample may be carry-over from other donors' samples. As DNA, the CDR3 is TGTGCCAGCAGCTCCGCCAGAACCGGGAACATTCAGTACTTC. Its protein product is CASSSARTGNIQYF.